This T cell receptor (beta chain) was sequenced for a study of cytomegalovirus exposure and HLA in healthy donors. General study points: By a later analysis, the bulk of CMV-associated TCR beta chains appeared HLA-restricted. Cytomegalovirus status was reportedly diagnosed by the classifier with high sensitivity and specificity. Cytomegalovirus-associated TCR beta chains were listed, numbering approximately 150.

This clone was recorded only once. Antigen specificity is unknown. The PCR contained 60 Vbeta and 13 Jbeta primers. Sequencing used immunoSEQ multiplex PCR; TCRdb keeps in-frame clones, though not all of them. In the table there are roughly 140,000 clones, approximately 80% of which are singletons. The CDR3 contains 14 residues. Germline-derived CDR1 and CDR2 are MNHEY and SVGAGI. The ends were cut back, 0 bases at V and 2 bases at J, with 8 bases in the middle. V gene TRBV6-5 combines with J gene TRBJ2-7, with unresolved D. The receptor was derived from a female donor in good health and CMV-seronegative. The material sequenced was PBMCs. The DNA for the CDR3 is TGTGCCAGCAGTTACTCGACCAGGACCTACGAGCAGTACTTC. It specifies CASSYSTRTYEQYF.